A selection of T cell receptor beta chains follows, all from one sample in a study of cytomegalovirus exposure and HLA in healthy donors. Libraries were prepared by immunoSEQ multiplex PCR; TCRdb keeps only in-frame clonotypes and omits some of them. The sample records 97,000 or so clones, 63% being singletons. Sample: PBMCs. All receptors derive from a human donor in good health. CDR3s include the opening cysteine and the closing phenylalanine or tryptophan. Fields, in order: D gene, J gene, clone size, V gene, CDR3 protein, CDR3 DNA. The D gene is left open where the match is weak. Clone size appears in some rows only: once, few, many, or a class for an expanded clone.

D: TRBD1
J: TRBJ2-5
size: .
V: TRBV4-1
CDR3: CASSLRDRGAETQYF
DNA: TGCGCCAGCAGCCTCCGAGACAGGGGAGCGGAGACCCAGTACTTC

D: TRBD1
J: TRBJ1-3
size: .
V: TRBV5-6
CDR3: CASSFLGGQFLSGNTIYF
DNA: TGTGCCAGCAGCTTCCTGGGGGGACAGTTCCTATCTGGAAACACCATATATTTT

D: TRBD2
J: TRBJ2-7
size: .
V: TRBV23-1
CDR3: CASRPERGSSYEQYF
DNA: TGCGCCAGCAGGCCAGAGCGGGGGAGCTCCTACGAGCAGTACTTC

D: TRBD2
J: TRBJ2-1
size: .
V: TRBV29-1
CDR3: CSVNVLAGPPHYNEQFF
DNA: TGCAGCGTTAACGTCCTAGCGGGACCTCCACACTACAATGAGCAGTTCTTC

D: .
J: TRBJ2-2
size: once
V: TRBV29-1
CDR3: CSVVTGNTGELFF
DNA: TGCAGCGTCGTGACAGGGAACACCGGGGAGCTGTTTTTT

D: .
J: TRBJ1-3
size: .
V: TRBV5-1
CDR3: CASSLAPSGNTIYF
DNA: TGCGCCAGCAGCTTGGCTCCCTCTGGAAACACCATATATTTT

D: TRBD1
J: TRBJ1-1
size: .
V: TRBV5-4
CDR3: CASRGGQDREISTEAFF
DNA: TGTGCCAGCAGAGGTGGTCAGGACAGGGAGATCAGCACTGAAGCTTTCTTT

D: TRBD1
J: TRBJ1-5
size: .
V: TRBV27
CDR3: CASSRTGGGNQPQHF
DNA: TGTGCCAGCAGTCGGACAGGGGGAGGCAATCAGCCCCAGCATTTT

D: TRBD2
J: TRBJ2-5
size: once
V: TRBV7-2
CDR3: CASSLGGRLQETQYF
DNA: TGTGCCAGCAGCTTAGGCGGGAGACTCCAAGAGACCCAGTACTTC

D: .
J: TRBJ1-5
size: .
V: TRBV30
CDR3: CAWSVLQGSGQPQHF
DNA: TGTGCCTGGAGTGTACTTCAGGGGAGCGGTCAGCCCCAGCATTTT

D: TRBD1
J: TRBJ1-1
size: .
V: TRBV28
CDR3: CASRTWDRGKNTEAFF
DNA: TGTGCCAGCAGGACCTGGGACAGGGGAAAGAACACTGAAGCTTTCTTT

D: .
J: TRBJ2-1
size: .
V: TRBV2
CDR3: CASSGSWLARDNEQFF
DNA: TGTGCCAGCAGTGGGTCTTGGCTAGCGCGAGACAATGAGCAGTTCTTC

D: .
J: TRBJ1-6
size: .
V: TRBV7-9
CDR3: CASSSWTVNSPLHF
DNA: TGTGCCAGCAGCTCCTGGACAGTCAATTCACCCCTCCACTTT

D: TRBD1
J: TRBJ2-4
size: .
V: TRBV6-1
CDR3: CASGQVRLAKNIQYF
DNA: TGTGCCAGTGGACAGGTTCGACTAGCCAAAAACATTCAGTACTTC

D: TRBD1
J: TRBJ2-6
size: .
V: TRBV5-1
CDR3: CASSLSRTGVPLSGANVLTF
DNA: TGCGCCAGCAGCTTGTCTCGGACAGGGGTACCCCTCTCTGGGGCCAACGTCCTGACTTTC

D: .
J: TRBJ2-1
size: .
V: TRBV2
CDR3: CASSVWRSYNEQFF
DNA: TGTGCCAGCTCGGTGTGGCGGTCGTACAATGAGCAGTTCTTC

D: .
J: TRBJ2-2
size: .
V: TRBV7-6
CDR3: CASSPQSSGGELFF
DNA: TGTGCCAGCAGCCCCCAATCTTCCGGCGGGGAGCTGTTTTTT

D: TRBD2
J: TRBJ2-5
size: .
V: TRBV7-7
CDR3: CASSQDGEGETQYF
DNA: TGTGCCAGCAGCCAAGATGGGGAGGGGGAGACCCAGTACTTC

D: .
J: TRBJ2-1
size: .
V: TRBV4-1
CDR3: CASSTIQSSYNEQFF
DNA: TGCGCCAGCAGCACGATACAAAGCTCCTACAATGAGCAGTTCTTC

D: .
J: TRBJ1-4
size: .
V: TRBV19
CDR3: CASSISGNFFGKLFF
DNA: TGTGCCAGTAGTATCTCGGGGAATTTCTTCGGAAAACTGTTTTTT

D: TRBD1
J: TRBJ1-1
size: .
V: TRBV18
CDR3: CASSRGQGNTEAFF
DNA: TGTGCCAGCTCCCGGGGACAGGGGAACACTGAAGCTTTCTTT

D: TRBD1
J: TRBJ2-1
size: .
V: TRBV27
CDR3: CASSLRGQSYSYNEQFF
DNA: TGTGCCAGCAGTTTAAGGGGACAGAGTTACTCCTACAATGAGCAGTTCTTC

D: TRBD1
J: TRBJ2-2
size: .
V: TRBV11-2
CDR3: CASSSRTGTGELFF
DNA: TGTGCCAGCAGCTCCCGGACAGGGACCGGGGAGCTGTTTTTT

D: .
J: TRBJ2-7
size: .
V: TRBV10-2
CDR3: CASRETVSYEQYF
DNA: TGCGCCAGCAGGGAGACAGTCTCCTACGAGCAGTACTTC

D: .
J: TRBJ2-1
size: .
V: TRBV11-1
CDR3: CASSLLLAYNEQFF
DNA: TGTGCCAGCAGCTTACTTCTAGCCTACAATGAGCAGTTCTTC

D: TRBD2
J: TRBJ2-1
size: .
V: TRBV5-8
CDR3: CASSPGTSTNYNEQFF
DNA: TGTGCCAGCAGCCCCGGGACTAGCACGAATTACAATGAGCAGTTCTTC

D: TRBD2
J: TRBJ2-1
size: .
V: TRBV5-1
CDR3: CASTRAGGTLSYNEQFF
DNA: TGCGCCAGCACCCGGGCCGGGGGGACCCTTTCATACAATGAGCAGTTCTTC

D: TRBD1
J: TRBJ2-1
size: .
V: TRBV2
CDR3: CASSPTGGAYNEQFF
DNA: TGTGCCAGCAGTCCGACAGGGGGCGCTTACAATGAGCAGTTCTTC

D: TRBD1
J: TRBJ2-3
size: .
V: TRBV7-2
CDR3: CASSLDRTVPSTDTQYF
DNA: TGTGCCAGCAGCTTGGACAGGACAGTCCCTTCCACAGATACGCAGTATTTT

D: .
J: TRBJ1-4
size: .
V: TRBV28
CDR3: CASSLITGNEKLFF
DNA: TGTGCCAGCAGTTTAATTACGGGAAATGAAAAACTGTTTTTT

D: .
J: TRBJ1-4
size: few
V: TRBV29-1
CDR3: CSAGGVNEKLFF
DNA: TGCAGCGCCGGAGGGGTTAATGAAAAACTGTTTTTT

D: .
J: TRBJ2-3
size: .
V: TRBV9
CDR3: CASSVAGGRTQSTDTQYF
DNA: TGTGCCAGCAGCGTAGCCGGGGGACGGACTCAGAGCACAGATACGCAGTATTTT

D: TRBD2
J: TRBJ2-1
size: .
V: TRBV15
CDR3: CATSSYSGRAKDEQFF
DNA: TGTGCCACCAGCAGCTACAGCGGGAGGGCCAAGGATGAGCAGTTCTTC

D: TRBD2
J: TRBJ2-7
size: .
V: TRBV5-1
CDR3: CASRSSSGLSYEQYF
DNA: TGCGCCAGCAGGTCCTCTAGCGGGCTCTCCTACGAGCAGTACTTC

D: TRBD1
J: TRBJ2-7
size: few
V: TRBV29-1
CDR3: CSVEGTGLHEQYF
DNA: TGCAGCGTTGAGGGGACAGGTCTCCACGAGCAGTACTTC

D: .
J: TRBJ1-1
size: few
V: TRBV7-9
CDR3: CASTGITEAFF
DNA: TGTGCCAGCACAGGGATCACTGAAGCTTTCTTT

D: TRBD2
J: TRBJ2-7
size: .
V: TRBV6-1
CDR3: CASRGWGGYEQYF
DNA: TGTGCCAGCAGGGGATGGGGGGGCTACGAGCAGTACTTC

D: TRBD1
J: TRBJ1-2
size: .
V: TRBV6-1
CDR3: CASSVPGGNYGYTF
DNA: TGTGCCAGCAGTGTCCCAGGGGGTAACTATGGCTACACCTTC

D: .
J: TRBJ2-5
size: .
V: TRBV27
CDR3: CASSFLTDQETQYF
DNA: TGTGCCAGCAGTTTCCTAACTGACCAAGAGACCCAGTACTTC

D: TRBD2
J: TRBJ2-1
size: .
V: TRBV28
CDR3: CASRPSGSRDNEQFF
DNA: TGTGCCAGCAGACCCAGCGGGAGTAGGGACAATGAGCAGTTCTTC

D: TRBD1
J: TRBJ2-7
size: .
V: TRBV28
CDR3: CASTTGGQGDYEQYF
DNA: TGTGCCAGCACCACCGGCGGACAGGGGGACTACGAGCAGTACTTC

D: .
J: TRBJ1-2
size: .
V: TRBV20-1
CDR3: CSCTGNYGYTF
DNA: TGCAGTTGCACAGGGAACTATGGCTACACCTTC

D: TRBD2
J: TRBJ2-7
size: .
V: TRBV19
CDR3: CASSAGLAGELGEQYF
DNA: TGTGCCAGTAGTGCGGGACTAGCGGGAGAGCTGGGCGAGCAGTACTTC

D: .
J: TRBJ2-4
size: .
V: TRBV28
CDR3: CASSLGVGNIQYF
DNA: TGTGCCAGCAGTTTAGGAGTGGGAAACATTCAGTACTTC

D: .
J: TRBJ2-7
size: .
V: TRBV27
CDR3: CASSLWSSSYEQYF
DNA: TGTGCCAGCAGTTTATGGTCGAGCTCCTACGAGCAGTACTTC

D: TRBD1
J: TRBJ1-6
size: few
V: TRBV30
CDR3: CAWSRQGSASPLHF
DNA: TGTGCCTGGAGCCGACAGGGGTCTGCTTCACCCCTCCACTTT

D: .
J: TRBJ2-7
size: .
V: TRBV27
CDR3: CASRLLGQSSYEQYF
DNA: TGTGCCAGCAGGTTGCTGGGGCAAAGCTCCTACGAGCAGTACTTC

D: .
J: TRBJ1-4
size: few
V: TRBV18
CDR3: CASSATQGLANEKLFF
DNA: TGTGCCAGCTCAGCCACACAGGGCTTAGCTAATGAAAAACTGTTTTTT

D: TRBD1
J: TRBJ2-4
size: .
V: TRBV30
CDR3: CAWSMWDRASKNIQYF
DNA: TGTGCCTGGAGTATGTGGGACAGGGCGTCCAAAAACATTCAGTACTTC

D: .
J: TRBJ1-1
size: once
V: TRBV5-1
CDR3: CASSFWTVLGSTEAFF
DNA: TGCGCCAGCAGCTTTTGGACAGTCTTAGGGAGCACTGAAGCTTTCTTT

D: TRBD1
J: TRBJ2-7
size: .
V: TRBV4-1
CDR3: CASSQGRDSYYEQYF
DNA: TGCGCCAGCAGCCAAGGTCGGGACAGCTACTACGAGCAGTACTTC